Given below is one T cell receptor beta chain in context. The antigen remains unidentified. This sample was taken from a study of OX40 agonist ivuxolimab in advanced cancers. Whole-study results and caveats: At doses 0.1 to 3.0 mg/kg, CD4+ and CD8+ clones expanded.

TCRdb's table, derived via immunoSEQ multiplex PCR, lists solely in-frame clones and lacks some. Here the sample spans roughly 28,000 clones, around 82% being singletons. The CDR3 sequence is 12 residues long. Germline V gene sequence: CDR1 MNHEY, CDR2 SMNVEV (reference sequence). Trimming cost V 6 bases and J 10 bases; bases outside gene matches: 6. Sequences were derived from CD4+ or CD8+ T cells sorted from blood, sampled in a trial of the OX40 agonist ivuxolimab. The chain uses TRBV27 and TRBJ2-1; 7 bases map to TRBD2. This clonotype originated in an adult with an advanced solid tumor such as melanoma, head and neck, liver or kidney cancer. The CDR3 nucleotides are TGTGCCAGCAGCCACGGGGGGTTAGAGCAGTTCTTC. It is translated as CASSHGGLEQFF.